The TCR beta chain under discussion was sequenced for a study of blood T cell repertoires in COVID-19. Study details: COVID-19 samples collected from the United States, Italy and Spain covered acute and convalescent phases. Sources were T cells, B-cell-depleted T cells, or PBMCs; the material itself was cDNA or gDNA.

The V gene lost 5 bases and the J gene lost 0 bases, with 15 bases spanning the gap. Per the germline V gene, CDR1 is SEHNR and CDR2 is FQNEAQ (reference sequence). CDR3 length: 16 residues. Methods used by the authors: Amplification of reference gene primers provided the estimated nucleated cell counts. The method was immunoSEQ multiplex PCR; TCRdb's version includes in-frame clones alone and lacks a portion of them. V, J and clone size reflect that table, while D and trimming were determined from the DNA. The sample lists approximately 70,000 clones, about nine tenths seen once, with around 14% in the top ten.

The source is a human donor with active COVID-19. The donor label of this sample is uncertain. Material: peripheral blood. The chain couples TRBV7-9 to TRBJ2-3; D might be TRBD1 (6 bases). CDR3 sequence (DNA): TGTGCCAGCAGCCCCCACTACAGGGCCAGCACAGATACGCAGTATTTT. Encoded protein: CASSPHYRASTDTQYF.